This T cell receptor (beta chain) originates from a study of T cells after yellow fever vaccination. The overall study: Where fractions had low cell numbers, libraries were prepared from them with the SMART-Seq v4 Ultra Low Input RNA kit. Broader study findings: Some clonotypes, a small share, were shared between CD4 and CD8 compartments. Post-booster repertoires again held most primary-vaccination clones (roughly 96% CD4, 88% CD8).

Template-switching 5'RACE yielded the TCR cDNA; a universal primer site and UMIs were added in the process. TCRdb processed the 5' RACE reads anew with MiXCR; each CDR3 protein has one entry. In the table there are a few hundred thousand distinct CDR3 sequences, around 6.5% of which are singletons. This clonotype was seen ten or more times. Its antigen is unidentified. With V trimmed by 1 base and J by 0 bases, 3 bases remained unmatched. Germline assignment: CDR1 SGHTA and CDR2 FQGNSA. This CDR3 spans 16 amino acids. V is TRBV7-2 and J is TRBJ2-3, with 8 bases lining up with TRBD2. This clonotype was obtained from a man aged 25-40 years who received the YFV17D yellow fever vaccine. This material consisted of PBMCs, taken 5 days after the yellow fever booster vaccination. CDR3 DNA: TGTGCCAGCAGCTTAGTTAGCGGGATAAGCACAGATACGCAGTATTTT. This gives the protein CASSLVSGISTDTQYF.